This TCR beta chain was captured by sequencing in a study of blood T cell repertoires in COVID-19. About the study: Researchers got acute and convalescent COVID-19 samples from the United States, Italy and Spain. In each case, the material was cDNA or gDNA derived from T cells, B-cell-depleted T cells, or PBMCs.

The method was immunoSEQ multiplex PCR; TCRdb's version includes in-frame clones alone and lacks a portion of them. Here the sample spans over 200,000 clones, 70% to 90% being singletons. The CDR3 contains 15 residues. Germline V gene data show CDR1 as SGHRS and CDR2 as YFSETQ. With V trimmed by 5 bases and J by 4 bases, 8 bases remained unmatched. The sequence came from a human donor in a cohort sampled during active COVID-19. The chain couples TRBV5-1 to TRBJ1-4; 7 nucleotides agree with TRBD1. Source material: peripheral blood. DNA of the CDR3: TGCGCCAGCAGTGACAGGGAACGTAGTAATGAAAAACTGTTTTTT. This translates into CASSDRERSNEKLFF.